The clone carrying this TCR beta chain turned up a few times. The data derive from a study of shared clonotypes between healthy human individuals. Naivety among CD8 cells was defined by CD45RO negativity and positive CCR7 selection, thereby excluding terminally differentiated effector memory CD45RA+ cells. The CDR3 is 15 amino acids. The V end lost 0 bases, the J end lost 6 bases, and 13 bases lay between the germline ends. In germline, CDR1 is SGHDT, CDR2 YYEEEE. Method: immunoSEQ multiplex PCR; TCRdb's copy keeps in-frame clones and lacks some. The repertoire consists of about 2 million clones, with roughly 95% occurring once and the leading ten covering approximately 1.2%.

What was sequenced was naive CD8+ T cells sorted from blood. This receptor was taken from a young man in good health. The chain joins TRBV5-6 to TRBJ1-5, with D possibly matching TRBD1 (6 bases). The CDR3 loop is CASSLAGGVGQPQHF. The CDR3 coding sequence is TGTGCCAGCAGCTTGGCTGGGGGCGTCGGTCAGCCCCAGCATTTT.